This entry lists 3 T cell receptor beta chains sequenced from one sample in a study of OX40 agonist ivuxolimab in advanced cancers. The data were produced by immunoSEQ multiplex PCR, yet TCRdb's version contains in-frame clones alone and is incomplete. Among about 66,000 clones, approximately 90% were seen once, and the ten largest hold 2%. The sequencing here drew on CD4+ or CD8+ T cells sorted from blood, taken in a trial of the OX40 agonist ivuxolimab. These receptors all stem from an adult with an advanced solid tumor such as melanoma, head and neck, liver or kidney cancer.

This clone was counted only a few times. The V call is TRBV7-9, the J call TRBJ1-1, with 9 bases fitting TRBD1. The CDR3 spans 16 residues. After removal of 5 bases from V and 3 bases from J, the junction contained 10 bases not matched to a gene. Germline V gene lookup returns CDR1 SEHNR and CDR2 FQNEAQ (reference sequence). Written as DNA, the CDR3 is TGTGCCAGCAGCCGGGGACAGGGAGGGTACTACACTGAAGCTTTCTTT. Amino acids: CASSRGQGGYYTEAFF.

The chain links TRBV19 to TRBJ1-6; maybe TRBD1 (6 bases). V shed 3 bases and J shed 6 bases, with 9 bases lying between them. The germline V gene has CDR1 LNHDA and CDR2 SQIVND (reference sequence). The CDR3 runs 14 residues. The CDR3 here is CASSIGQINSPLHF. The CDR3 nucleotides read TGTGCCAGTAGTATCGGACAGATTAATTCACCCCTCCACTTT.

The chain combines TRBV7-8 with TRBJ2-7, with D tentatively TRBD2 (6 bases). The CDR3 extends over 17 amino acids. Germline V gene data show CDR1 as SGHVS and CDR2 as FQNEAQ. The V end lost 3 bases, the J end lost 1 base, and 19 bases lay between the germline ends. The CDR3 loop is CASSFLTGTGDSYEQYF. The CDR3 region has the DNA TGTGCCAGCAGCTTTTTAACCGGGACGGGGGATTCCTACGAGCAGTACTTC.